Presented here are 21 T cell receptor beta chains from one specimen sequenced in a study of control samples from healthy donors and cancer patients. Data came from immunoSEQ multiplex PCR; TCRdb stores just in-frame clones and leaves some out. The sample has tens of thousands of clones, nearly 90% seen once. Sequences were obtained from blood. These receptors all come from a man aged 45-65 years in good health.

The J gene is TRBJ2-3, the V gene TRBV28, with a possible D match to TRBD1 (8 bases). The CDR3 is 17 residues long. Trimming took 3 bases from V and 2 from J, leaving 18 bases between them. Germline CDR1 and CDR2: MDHEN and SYDVKM. This CDR3 is CASSLTGASGYTDTQYF. DNA for the CDR3: TGTGCCAGCAGTTTGACAGGGGCTAGCGGATACACAGATACGCAGTATTTT.

V and J are TRBV18 and TRBJ2-1; no reliable D call. The V end was cut by 2 bases, the J end by 0 bases, with 11 bases between. The CDR3 is 16 amino acids. CDR1 and CDR2 (germline): KGHSH, LQKENI. CDR3 DNA: TGTGCCAGCTCACCAACGGGCCCGCCCTCCTACAATGAGCAGTTCTTC. Translation gives CASSPTGPPSYNEQFF.

The chain has TRBV2 and TRBJ1-4; 9 bases line up with TRBD1. This CDR3 is 16 amino acids long. Germline V gene lookup returns CDR1 SNHLY and CDR2 FYNNEI. V lost 5 bases, J lost 7 bases, and 11 bases stayed unmatched. CDR3 sequence reads: CASSFFRDRVTEKLFF. In DNA form, the CDR3 reads TGTGCCAGCAGTTTCTTCCGGGACAGGGTCACTGAAAAACTGTTTTTT.

The chain uses TRBV28 and TRBJ1-6; D is possibly TRBD1 (6 bases). The CDR3 is 14 amino acids. CDR1 is MDHEN, CDR2 SYDVKM, per germline. Trimming pared 2 bases from V and 8 bases from J, leaving 10 bases between. The CDR3 here is CASSLRTVHSPLHF. The CDR3 DNA sequence: TGTGCCAGCAGTTTAAGGACAGTCCATTCACCCCTCCACTTT.

This chain connects TRBV25-1 to TRBJ2-1; TRBD2 aligns across 16 bases. The CDR3 loop spans 18 amino acids. CDR1 is MGHDK and CDR2 is SYGVNS in the germline V gene. Unmatched junction bases numbered 3, after V lost 0 bases and J lost 4 bases. The CDR3 reads CASSEYGTSGRAYNEQFF. The DNA of the CDR3 is TGTGCCAGCAGTGAATATGGGACTAGCGGGAGGGCGTACAATGAGCAGTTCTTC.

The chain carries TRBV5-8 and TRBJ2-7, with 8 nucleotides matching TRBD2. With 1 base clipped from V and 0 bases from J, the junction kept 3 bases outside the gene matches. The germline CDR1 and CDR2 sequences are SGHTS and YDEGEE. The CDR3 has 15 residues. The CDR3 nucleotides read TGTGCCAGCAGCTTGTTCGGGGGGGACTCCTACGAGCAGTACTTC. Translated, it gives CASSLFGGDSYEQYF.

This clone was detected once. This sequence joins TRBV27 and TRBJ2-7, with D tentatively TRBD1 or TRBD2 (6 bases each). The CDR3 runs 12 residues. From germline, CDR1 is MNHEY and CDR2 SMNVEV (reference sequence). V lost 3 bases to trimming and J lost 6 bases, with 9 bases between them. The CDR3 region has the DNA TGTGCCAGCAGTTTTGGGGGGCGCGAGCAGTACTTC. Its protein product is CASSFGGREQYF.

This clone has only one observation. The CDR3 region is CATSDGGGSTYYNEQFF. The CDR3 DNA reads TGTGCCACCAGTGATGGGGGCGGGAGCACCTATTACAATGAGCAGTTCTTC. The V gene is TRBV24-1, the J gene TRBJ2-1, with D possibly TRBD2 on 7 matching bases. The CDR3 is 17 residues long. The germline V and J ends were trimmed by 3 bases and 4 bases, with 18 bases remaining between them. Germline-derived CDR1 and CDR2 are KGHDR and SFDVKD.

The chain links TRBV11-2 to TRBJ2-7; 11 positions match TRBD2. V trimming: 6 bases; J trimming: 7 bases; junction bases outside the gene matches: 11. From germline, CDR1 is SGHAT and CDR2 FQNNGV. The length of the CDR3 is 15 residues. CDR3 sequence reads: CASSFLAGGGWEQYF. The DNA for the CDR3 is TGTGCCAGCAGTTTTCTAGCGGGAGGCGGTTGGGAGCAGTACTTC.

This clone was observed a single time. The chain recombines TRBV7-6 with TRBJ2-7, with TRBD2 matching over 9 bases. The CDR3 has 15 residues. CDR1 SGHVS and CDR2 FNYEAQ come from the germline V gene. J was trimmed by 7 bases and V by 1 base; bases with no gene match: 8. CDR3 coding DNA: TGTGCCAGCAGCTTAGATAGCGGGAGTGCGGGTGAGCAGTACTTC. This encodes CASSLDSGSAGEQYF. The full variable domain, completed using reference TRBV7-6 and TRBJ2-7, is GAGVSQSPRYKVTKRGQDVALRCDPISGHVSLYWYRQALGQGPEFLTYFNYEAQQDKSGLPNDRFSAERPEGSISTLTIQRTEQRDSAMYRCASSLDSGSAGEQYFGPGTRLTVT.

The chain joins TRBV7-8 to TRBJ2-5; 12 positions agree with TRBD2. CDR1 and CDR2 (germline): SGHVS, FQNEAQ. Trimming took 2 bases from V and 4 from J; bases not matched to a gene: 5. The CDR3 sequence is 16 residues long. The DNA of the CDR3 is TGTGCCAGCAGCTTAATGGGACTAGCGGGTATAGAGACCCAGTACTTC. Amino acid sequence: CASSLMGLAGIETQYF.

V usage is TRBV11-3 and J usage is TRBJ1-1; D might be TRBD1 (5 bases). From germline, CDR1 is SGHNT and CDR2 YENEEA. Trimming took off 5 bases at V and 2 bases at J, with 18 bases between the two ends. The CDR3 consists of 16 residues. CDR3 in amino acids: CASSGDIGRGNTEAFF. The CDR3 bases are TGTGCCAGCAGCGGTGACATAGGACGGGGCAACACTGAAGCTTTCTTT.

The chain combines TRBV7-9 with TRBJ2-7; D gene unclear. CDR1 is SEHNR and CDR2 is FQNEAQ in the germline V gene (reference sequence). This CDR3 is built from 13 residues. V was shortened by 5 bases and J by 4 bases, with 12 bases between the two germline ends. The CDR3 region is CASSPSPSYEQYF. CDR3 nucleotide sequence: TGTGCCAGCAGCCCCTCCCCCTCGTACGAGCAGTACTTC. Full variable domain (rest looked up from reference TRBV7-9 and TRBJ2-7): DTGVSQNPRHKITKRGQNVTFRCDPISEHNRLYWYRQTLGQGPEFLTYFQNEAQLEKSRLLSDRFSAERPKGSFSTLEIQRTEQGDSAMYLCASSPSPSYEQYFGPGTRLTVT.

The chain is built from TRBV29-1 and TRBJ2-3, with unresolved D. The CDR3 totals 14 residues. Trimming pared 3 bases from V and 6 bases from J, leaving 16 bases between. Germline V lookup: CDR1 SQVTM, CDR2 ANQGSEA. CDR3 sequence: CSVDPEITQDTQYF. The CDR3 bases are TGCAGCGTTGATCCGGAAATAACCCAGGATACGCAGTATTTT.

CDR3 region: CASSFRGDRVYTDTQYF. CDR3 nucleotide sequence: TGTGCCAGCAGTTTTAGGGGGGACAGGGTTTACACAGATACGCAGTATTTT. This sequence joins TRBV28 and TRBJ2-3; TRBD1 aligns across 9 bases. Trimming took 3 bases from V and 2 from J; bases not matched to a gene: 9. The CDR3 consists of 17 residues. Germline V lookup: CDR1 MDHEN, CDR2 SYDVKM.

The genes are TRBV7-9 and TRBJ2-3, with 7 bases that match TRBD1. From germline, CDR1 is SEHNR and CDR2 FQNEAQ (reference sequence). The J segment lost 0 bases and the V segment lost 5 bases, leaving 8 bases of the junction unmatched. The CDR3 is made up of 16 amino acids. In DNA form, the CDR3 reads TGTGCCAGCAGCAAAGGACAGGCCACTAGCACAGATACGCAGTATTTT. It translates to CASSKGQATSTDTQYF. Using reference TRBV7-9 and TRBJ2-3 for the parts outside the CDR3, the full variable domain is DTGVSQNPRHKITKRGQNVTFRCDPISEHNRLYWYRQTLGQGPEFLTYFQNEAQLEKSRLLSDRFSAERPKGSFSTLEIQRTEQGDSAMYLCASSKGQATSTDTQYFGPGTRLTVL.

This chain links TRBV5-1 with TRBJ2-2, with 11 positions matching TRBD2. CDR1 is SGHRS, CDR2 YFSETQ, per germline. The CDR3 totals 15 residues. The junction had 2 bases not matched to a gene; V was cut back by 2 bases and J by 5 bases. The CDR3 reads CASSLTSGRTGELFF. In DNA form, the CDR3 reads TGCGCCAGCAGCTTAACTAGCGGGAGAACCGGGGAGCTGTTTTTT.

This clone appeared a single time. This chain uses TRBV6-5 with TRBJ1-4; TRBD1 aligns across 9 bases. V shed 4 bases, J shed 7 bases, and the junction held 10 bases outside the gene matches. CDR3 length: 16 amino acids. Germline V gene lookup returns CDR1 MNHEY and CDR2 SVGAGI. This chain's CDR3 is CASSFGTGRAGEKLFF. In nucleotides, the CDR3 is TGTGCCAGCAGTTTCGGGACAGGGAGGGCTGGTGAAAAACTGTTTTTT.

The rearrangement links TRBV15 to TRBJ1-3, with TRBD1 matching 9 bases. CDR3 length: 15 residues. Germline V gene data show CDR1 as LNHNV and CDR2 as YYDKDF (reference sequence). V was pared by 5 bases and J by 0 bases, with 2 bases of the junction left unmatched. The CDR3 region is CATSGTGNSGNTIYF. CDR3 bases: TGTGCCACCAGCGGGACAGGGAACTCTGGAAACACCATATATTTT.

V is TRBV28 and J is TRBJ2-3; a weak D match, TRBD1 (6 bases). Looked up from germline, CDR1 is MDHEN and CDR2 is SYDVKM. The CDR3 totals 14 residues. V was cut by 8 bases and J by 6 bases, with 18 bases left in between. The CDR3 region is CASSQGGSGDTQYF. In DNA, the CDR3 is TGTGCCAGCTCCCAAGGGGGTTCAGGGGATACGCAGTATTTT.

V is TRBV5-1 and J is TRBJ2-3; 7 nucleotides align to TRBD2. The V gene's germline CDR1 is SGHRS and CDR2 YFSETQ. Trimming cost V 0 bases and J 3 bases; bases outside gene matches: 4. The CDR3 runs 15 residues. For the CDR3, the DNA is TGCGCCAGCAGCTTGGGCGGGAGTGCGACAGATACGCAGTATTTT. Translating it yields CASSLGGSATDTQYF.